The TCR beta chain under discussion was sequenced for a study of T cell repertoires in cytomegalovirus infection. Study context: TCR beta signatures that were public indicated CMV infection and matching HLA type. Study-wide points: Public TCR beta family frequency separated CMV-and-HLA carriers, including in an independent cohort. Across the ex vivo response, the dominant clonotypes were HLA-C-restricted CMV-specific TCR beta clonotypes.

J was trimmed by 6 bases and V by 5 bases; bases with no gene match: 11. The CDR3 covers 16 residues. CDR1 is SGHVS, CDR2 FNYEAQ, per germline. This clonotype occurred a few times. Its antigen is still unknown. TCRdb re-called the reads with MiXCR, one entry per CDR3 protein. The sample carries about 830,000 distinct CDR3 sequences, 32% recorded once. The source of this sequence is a human donor in good health (CMV status not recorded). Some clones in this sample may be carry-over from other donors' samples. The V and J genes are TRBV7-6 and TRBJ2-1, with 9 positions matching TRBD1. Sequenced material: cultured CD8+ T cells from PBMCs, taken from culture after CMV antigen stimulation. CDR3 nucleotides: TGTGCCAGCAGCGCGGAGACAGGGGACAGGGCCAATGAGCAGTTCTTC. This codes for CASSAETGDRANEQFF.